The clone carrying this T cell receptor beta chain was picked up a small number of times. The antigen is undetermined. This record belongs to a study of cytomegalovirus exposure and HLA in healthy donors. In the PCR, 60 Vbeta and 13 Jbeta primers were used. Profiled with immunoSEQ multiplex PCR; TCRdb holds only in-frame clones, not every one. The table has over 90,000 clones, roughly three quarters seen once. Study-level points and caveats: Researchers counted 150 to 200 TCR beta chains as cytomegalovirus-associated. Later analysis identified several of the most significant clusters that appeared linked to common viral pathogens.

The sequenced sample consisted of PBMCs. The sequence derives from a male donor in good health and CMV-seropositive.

The CDR3 sequence is CASSNGGSGYEQYF. In DNA form, the CDR3 reads TGTGCCAGTAGTAATGGTGGTAGCGGCTACGAGCAGTACTTC. The V gene is TRBV19, the J gene TRBJ2-7, with D maybe TRBD2 (6 bases). The length of the CDR3 is 14 residues. V gave up 4 bases and J gave up 3 bases, with 13 bases separating them. Germline CDR1 is LNHDA and CDR2 is SQIVND (reference sequence).